The rows below give T cell receptor beta chains drawn from one sample of a study of CD8+ T cells in alopecia areata. Libraries were prepared by immunoSEQ multiplex PCR; TCRdb keeps only in-frame clonotypes and omits some of them. In the table there are roughly 120,000 clones, about 61% of which are singletons. Sequenced: CD4+ T cells sorted from blood. Receptor source: a human donor in good health. Both conserved end residues are part of each CDR3. The D gene is left open where the match is weak. The size of a clone is reported for some rows only, either as once, few or many, or as a class for expanded clones.

d_call,clone_size,j_call,v_call,cdr3_aa,cdr3_nt
TRBD1,.,TRBJ2-1,TRBV30,CAWSGTGVGQFF,TGTGCCTGGAGTGGAACAGGGGTAGGGCAGTTCTTC
.,.,TRBJ2-5,TRBV5-4,CASSPKYQETQYF,TGTGCCAGCAGCCCGAAGTACCAAGAGACCCAGTACTTC
.,.,TRBJ2-5,TRBV29-1,CSVGPQETQYF,TGCAGCGTTGGACCTCAAGAGACCCAGTACTTC
.,.,TRBJ1-1,TRBV30,CAWNPGTLRTEAFF,TGTGCCTGGAACCCGGGGACCTTGCGCACTGAAGCTTTCTTT
.,.,TRBJ1-5,TRBV30,CACTTDNYNQPQHF,TGTGCCTGCACGACAGACAATTACAATCAGCCCCAGCATTTT
.,.,TRBJ2-3,TRBV29-1,CSVDPGYF,TGCAGCGTTGACCCAGGGTATTTT
.,.,TRBJ2-5,TRBV30,CAWSPLSVKTQYF,TGTGCCTGGAGTCCCCTTAGCGTGAAGACCCAGTACTTC
TRBD1,few,TRBJ1-5,TRBV5-4,CASSSTGGGSNQPQHF,TGTGCCAGCAGCTCGACAGGGGGAGGTAGCAATCAGCCCCAGCATTTT
TRBD1,.,TRBJ2-7,TRBV5-1,CAKKDRHKYF,TGCGCCAAGAAGGACAGGCATAAGTACTTC
TRBD2,.,TRBJ2-7,TRBV6-5,CASSRGREYEQYF,TGTGCCAGCAGTAGAGGGAGGGAGTACGAGCAGTACTTC
TRBD1,.,TRBJ2-1,TRBV15,CATSRVRTGGYNEQFF,TGTGCCACCAGCAGGGTACGGACAGGGGGCTACAATGAGCAGTTCTTC
.,.,TRBJ2-7,TRBV15,CATSAEAGYEQYF,TGTGCCACCAGCGCCGAGGCGGGTTACGAGCAGTACTTC
TRBD1,.,TRBJ2-1,TRBV29-1,CSVVRDRRNNEQFF,TGCAGCGTTGTCCGGGACAGGCGCAACAATGAGCAGTTCTTC
.,few,TRBJ2-1,TRBV29-1,CSIRTHQNEQFF,TGCAGCATCCGGACTCATCAAAATGAGCAGTTCTTC
TRBD1,.,TRBJ2-7,TRBV5-6,CASSFQGALIEQYF,TGTGCCAGCAGCTTCCAGGGGGCGCTGATCGAGCAGTACTTC